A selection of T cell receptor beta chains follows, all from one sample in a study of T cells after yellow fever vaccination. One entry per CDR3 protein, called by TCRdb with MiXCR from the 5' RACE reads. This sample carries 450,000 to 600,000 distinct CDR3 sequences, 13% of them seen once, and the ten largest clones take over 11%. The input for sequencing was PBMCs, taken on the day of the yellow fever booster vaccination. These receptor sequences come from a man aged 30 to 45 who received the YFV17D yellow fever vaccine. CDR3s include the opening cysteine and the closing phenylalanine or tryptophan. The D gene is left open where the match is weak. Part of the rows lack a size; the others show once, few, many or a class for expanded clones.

DNA: TGTGCCAGCAGCCCCCAGATTACAGAGACCCAGTACTTC
CDR3: CASSPQITETQYF
size: few
V: TRBV5-6
D: NA
J: TRBJ2-5

DNA: TGTGCCAGCAGTTTCCCCGACAGCCCCTACGAGCAGTACTTC
CDR3: CASSFPDSPYEQYF
size: NA
V: TRBV28
D: NA
J: TRBJ2-7

DNA: TGTGCCAGCAGGGTGGGACAGAAGCAAGAGACCCAGTACTTC
CDR3: CASRVGQKQETQYF
size: few
V: TRBV12-3/TRBV12-4
D: TRBD1
J: TRBJ2-5

DNA: TGTGCCAGCAGCCGTAGCGGTCGCCCCTCCTACAATGAGCAGTTCTTC
CDR3: CASSRSGRPSYNEQFF
size: many
V: TRBV7-2
D: NA
J: TRBJ2-1

DNA: TGCAGTGCCCCGGACGGGTACACCGGGGAGCTGTTTTTT
CDR3: CSAPDGYTGELFF
size: few
V: TRBV20-1
D: NA
J: TRBJ2-2

DNA: TGTGCCAGCAGCCATTCCGGGACAGGGCAGTACGAGCAGTACTTC
CDR3: CASSHSGTGQYEQYF
size: few
V: TRBV6-5
D: TRBD1
J: TRBJ2-7

DNA: TGTGCCAGCAGCCAAGATGGGCGGGAGCAGTACTTC
CDR3: CASSQDGREQYF
size: few
V: TRBV3-1
D: NA
J: TRBJ2-7

DNA: TGTGCCAGCAGTTTCAACGGGGACACTGAAGCTTTCTTT
CDR3: CASSFNGDTEAFF
size: NA
V: TRBV11-2
D: NA
J: TRBJ1-1

DNA: TGTGCCAGCAGCTATGATATGGTAGCCTACGAGCAGTACTTC
CDR3: CASSYDMVAYEQYF
size: few
V: TRBV11-1
D: NA
J: TRBJ2-7

DNA: TGTGCCAGCAGCCCCCGCTACGGGATCACAGATACGCAGTATTTT
CDR3: CASSPRYGITDTQYF
size: NA
V: TRBV7-8
D: NA
J: TRBJ2-3

DNA: TGCAGTGCTAGAAGCACTAGCGGGAATTGGGAGCAGTTCTTC
CDR3: CSARSTSGNWEQFF
size: NA
V: TRBV20-1
D: TRBD2
J: TRBJ2-1

DNA: TGTGCCAGCTCAAAGGGATCGGGAGTGTACACTGAAGCTTTCTTT
CDR3: CASSKGSGVYTEAFF
size: few
V: TRBV18
D: NA
J: TRBJ1-1

DNA: TGCGCCAGCAGCTTCCCCCCGGGGGAGACCCAGTACTTC
CDR3: CASSFPPGETQYF
size: NA
V: TRBV5-1
D: NA
J: TRBJ2-5

DNA: TGTGCCAGCAGCTTAGGGGAGTCTGGCTACACCTTC
CDR3: CASSLGESGYTF
size: few
V: TRBV7-3
D: NA
J: TRBJ1-2

DNA: TGTGCCAGCAGTTTCGGGACAGTTGTTGAAAAACTGTTTTTT
CDR3: CASSFGTVVEKLFF
size: few
V: TRBV6-2/TRBV6-3
D: TRBD1
J: TRBJ1-4

DNA: TGTGCCAGCAGTTCTGTCTTGACTAGCGGGTTCACAGATACGCAGTATTTT
CDR3: CASSSVLTSGFTDTQYF
size: few
V: TRBV27
D: TRBD2
J: TRBJ2-3